Listed here is a single T cell receptor (beta chain). The sample comes from a study of T cell changes during pregnancy in multiple sclerosis. Produced via immunoSEQ multiplex PCR; TCRdb's table is partial and in-frame only. The data contain about 69,000 clones, 90% to 95% of them singletons. The sequence was collected from a female donor in good health, enrolled as a control in a pregnancy study. Sequenced here: CD4+ T cells from peripheral blood mononuclear cells, sampled in the third trimester of pregnancy.

CDR3 sequence reads: CASSYSSGAGANVLTF. In DNA, the CDR3 is TGTGCCAGCAGTTACTCATCAGGGGCTGGGGCCAACGTCCTGACTTTC. This chain links TRBV6-5 with TRBJ2-6; tentative D call: TRBD1 (6 bases). Trimming took 0 bases from V and 2 from J, leaving 8 bases between them. Germline values: CDR1 MNHEY, CDR2 SVGAGI. This CDR3 has 16 residues.